A selection of T cell receptor beta chains follows, all from one sample in a study of OX40 agonist ivuxolimab in advanced cancers. The table came from immunoSEQ multiplex PCR; TCRdb's copy has only in-frame clones and leaves some out. The sample holds some 70,000 clones, approximately 86% seen once. Sequencing used CD4+ or CD8+ T cells sorted from blood, obtained in a trial of the OX40 agonist ivuxolimab. The receptors originated from an adult with an advanced solid tumor such as melanoma, head and neck, liver or kidney cancer. CDR3s include the opening cysteine and the closing phenylalanine or tryptophan. D genes are given only for firm matches. Clone size is stated in some rows and not others, as once, few, many or a class when expanded.

abundance: .
v_gene: TRBV18
d_gene: .
j_gene: TRBJ2-2
len: 16
CDR3aa: CASSRDRSLNTGELFF
CDR3nt: TGTGCCAGCTCACGAGACCGGAGTTTGAACACCGGGGAGCTGTTTTTT

abundance: .
v_gene: TRBV25-1
d_gene: .
j_gene: TRBJ1-2
len: 14
CDR3aa: CASSASGAYYGYTF
CDR3nt: TGTGCCAGCAGTGCTTCCGGGGCCTACTATGGCTACACCTTC

abundance: .
v_gene: TRBV11-2
d_gene: TRBD1
j_gene: TRBJ1-4
len: 15
CDR3aa: CASSFWVDRGEKLFF
CDR3nt: TGTGCCAGCAGCTTCTGGGTTGACAGGGGTGAAAAACTGTTTTTT

abundance: .
v_gene: TRBV7-2
d_gene: .
j_gene: TRBJ2-5
len: 15
CDR3aa: CASSLSLRRQETQYF
CDR3nt: TGTGCCAGCAGTTTATCCCTCAGGCGACAAGAGACCCAGTACTTC

abundance: .
v_gene: TRBV4-2
d_gene: TRBD1
j_gene: TRBJ1-2
len: 13
CDR3aa: CASSQDRNTLRTF
CDR3nt: TGTGCCAGCAGCCAGGACAGGAACACCCTAAGGACCTTC

abundance: once
v_gene: TRBV19
d_gene: .
j_gene: TRBJ1-4
len: 16
CDR3aa: CASSHPLGATNEKLFF
CDR3nt: TGTGCCAGTAGCCACCCCTTAGGTGCAACTAATGAAAAACTGTTTTTT

abundance: once
v_gene: TRBV18
d_gene: .
j_gene: TRBJ2-2
len: 16
CDR3aa: CASSPATGLYTGELFF
CDR3nt: TGTGCCAGCTCACCAGCAACAGGGTTGTACACCGGGGAGCTGTTTTTT

abundance: .
v_gene: TRBV7-2
d_gene: .
j_gene: TRBJ1-6
len: 15
CDR3aa: CASSLQAGSLAPLHF
CDR3nt: TGTGCCAGCAGCTTACAGGCAGGGTCTTTGGCACCCCTCCACTTT

abundance: .
v_gene: TRBV28
d_gene: TRBD1
j_gene: TRBJ2-1
len: 15
CDR3aa: CASSLSTGGVDEQFF
CDR3nt: TGTGCCAGCAGTTTATCGACAGGGGGCGTAGATGAGCAGTTCTTC

abundance: .
v_gene: TRBV5-1
d_gene: .
j_gene: TRBJ2-3
len: 16
CDR3aa: CASSFGGSGTADTQYF
CDR3nt: TGCGCCAGCAGCTTCGGTGGGAGTGGTACAGCAGATACGCAGTATTTT

abundance: once
v_gene: TRBV6-6
d_gene: .
j_gene: TRBJ1-6
len: 12
CDR3aa: CAIRTANSPLHF
CDR3nt: TGTGCCATTCGGACAGCGAATTCACCCCTCCACTTT

abundance: .
v_gene: TRBV29-1
d_gene: TRBD2
j_gene: TRBJ2-1
len: 14
CDR3aa: CSGRGLAAPNEQFF
CDR3nt: TGCAGCGGGAGAGGGCTAGCGGCCCCCAATGAGCAGTTCTTC

abundance: .
v_gene: TRBV19
d_gene: .
j_gene: TRBJ2-7
len: 14
CDR3aa: CASSPAAYSYEQYF
CDR3nt: TGTGCCAGTAGCCCGGCGGCTTACTCCTACGAGCAGTACTTC

abundance: .
v_gene: TRBV5-8
d_gene: TRBD2
j_gene: TRBJ2-1
len: 14
CDR3aa: CASSFLAGDNEQFF
CDR3nt: TGTGCCAGCAGCTTCCTAGCGGGGGACAATGAGCAGTTCTTC

abundance: few
v_gene: TRBV11-2
d_gene: TRBD1
j_gene: TRBJ1-4
len: 15
CDR3aa: CASSPRTGGHEKLFF
CDR3nt: TGTGCCAGCAGCCCCCGGACAGGGGGACATGAAAAACTGTTTTTT

abundance: .
v_gene: TRBV7-6
d_gene: .
j_gene: TRBJ1-2
len: 14
CDR3aa: CASSLAPVGYGYTF
CDR3nt: TGTGCCAGCAGCTTAGCGCCGGTGGGATATGGCTACACCTTC

abundance: .
v_gene: TRBV6-4
d_gene: .
j_gene: TRBJ2-2
len: 16
CDR3aa: CASSKDTERITGELFF
CDR3nt: TGTGCCAGCAGTAAGGACACCGAAAGAATAACCGGGGAGCTGTTTTTT

abundance: .
v_gene: TRBV6-5
d_gene: .
j_gene: TRBJ2-7
len: 13
CDR3aa: CASSYLSRREQYF
CDR3nt: TGTGCCAGCAGTTACCTCAGCAGGCGCGAGCAGTACTTC

abundance: .
v_gene: TRBV9
d_gene: .
j_gene: TRBJ2-3
len: 12
CDR3aa: CASSVPTDTQYF
CDR3nt: TGTGCCAGCAGCGTACCTACAGATACGCAGTATTTT

abundance: few
v_gene: TRBV23-1
d_gene: TRBD1
j_gene: TRBJ2-3
len: 16
CDR3aa: CASSQSHTGGLDTQYF
CDR3nt: TGCGCCAGCAGTCAATCGCACACAGGGGGCTTAGATACGCAGTATTTT

abundance: .
v_gene: TRBV10-2
d_gene: .
j_gene: TRBJ1-6
len: 14
CDR3aa: CASSVQGPYSPLHF
CDR3nt: TGCGCCAGCAGTGTTCAGGGGCCTTATTCACCCCTCCACTTT

abundance: .
v_gene: TRBV4-1
d_gene: TRBD2
j_gene: TRBJ2-7
len: 15
CDR3aa: CASSQDRSGNYEQYF
CDR3nt: TGCGCCAGCAGCCAAGATCGAAGCGGGAACTACGAGCAGTACTTC

abundance: .
v_gene: TRBV6-5
d_gene: TRBD1
j_gene: TRBJ1-2
len: 13
CDR3aa: CASRRNSGGGYTF
CDR3nt: TGTGCCAGCAGACGCAATTCAGGGGGAGGCTACACCTTC